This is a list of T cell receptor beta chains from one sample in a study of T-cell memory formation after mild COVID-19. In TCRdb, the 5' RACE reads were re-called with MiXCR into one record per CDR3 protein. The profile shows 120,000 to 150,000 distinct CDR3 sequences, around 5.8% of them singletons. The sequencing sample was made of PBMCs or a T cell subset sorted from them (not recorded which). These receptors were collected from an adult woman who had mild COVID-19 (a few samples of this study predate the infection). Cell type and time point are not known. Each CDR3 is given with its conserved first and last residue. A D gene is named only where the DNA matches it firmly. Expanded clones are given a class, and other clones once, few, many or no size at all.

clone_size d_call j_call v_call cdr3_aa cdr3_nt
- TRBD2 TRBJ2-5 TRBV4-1 CASSPRVAGGYQETQYF TGCGCCAGCAGCCCGCGGGTAGCGGGGGGCTACCAAGAGACCCAGTACTTC
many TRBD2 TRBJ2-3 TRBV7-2 CASSLVAGGFNTQYF TGTGCCAGCAGCTTAGTGGCGGGAGGGTTTAATACGCAGTATTTT
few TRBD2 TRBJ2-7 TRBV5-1 CASSLVGRGALYEQYF TGCGCCAGCAGCTTGGTGGGGCGGGGGGCCCTTTACGAGCAGTACTTC
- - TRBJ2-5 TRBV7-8 CASSSGGGGETQYF TGTGCCAGCAGCTCAGGGGGGGGAGGAGAGACCCAGTACTTC
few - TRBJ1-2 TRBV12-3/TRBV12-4 CASRSTGEVYGYTF TGTGCCAGCAGGTCCACCGGGGAGGTCTATGGCTACACCTTC
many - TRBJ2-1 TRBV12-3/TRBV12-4 CASSPALGGPNEQFF TGTGCCAGCAGTCCAGCCCTGGGGGGGCCGAATGAGCAGTTCTTC
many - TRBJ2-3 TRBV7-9 CASSWGSNTDTQYF TGTGCCAGCAGCTGGGGAAGTAACACAGATACGCAGTATTTT
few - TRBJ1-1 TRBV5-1 CASSPTSSTTNTEAFF TGCGCCAGCAGCCCAACAAGCTCCACCACGAACACTGAAGCTTTCTTT
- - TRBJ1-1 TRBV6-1 CASSERGGNTEAFF TGTGCCAGCAGTGAAAGGGGGGGGAACACTGAAGCTTTCTTT
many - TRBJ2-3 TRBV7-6 CASSLPSIGGDVTDTQYF TGTGCCAGCAGCTTACCTTCTATAGGGGGGGATGTGACAGATACGCAGTATTTT
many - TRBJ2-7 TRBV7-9 CASSLSAAREQYF TGTGCCAGCAGCTTATCAGCGGCTCGCGAGCAGTACTTC
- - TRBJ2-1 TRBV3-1 CASSQREGANEQFF TGTGCCAGCAGCCAAAGGGAAGGGGCCAATGAGCAGTTCTTC
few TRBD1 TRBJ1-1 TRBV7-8 CASRPRQGAPEAFF TGTGCCAGCAGGCCTAGACAGGGGGCACCTGAAGCTTTCTTT
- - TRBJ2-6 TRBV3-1 CASSKSSGANVLTF TGTGCCAGCAGCAAGAGCTCTGGGGCCAACGTCCTGACTTTC
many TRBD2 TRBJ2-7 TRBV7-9 CASSPIAGGWTYEQYF TGTGCCAGCAGCCCGATAGCGGGAGGGTGGACCTACGAGCAGTACTTC
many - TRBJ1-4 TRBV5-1 CASSSDRSNEKLFF TGCGCCAGCAGCTCCGACAGGAGTAATGAAAAACTGTTTTTT
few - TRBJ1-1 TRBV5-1 CASTRNLQGGTEAFF TGCGCCAGCACTCGAAATCTACAGGGAGGGACTGAAGCTTTCTTT
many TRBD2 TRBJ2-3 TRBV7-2 CASSEMGTTSTDTQYF TGTGCCAGCAGCGAAATGGGGACTACTAGCACAGATACGCAGTATTTT
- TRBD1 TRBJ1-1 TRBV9 CASSSRTGGTEAFF TGTGCCAGCAGCTCCAGAACAGGGGGCACTGAAGCTTTCTTT
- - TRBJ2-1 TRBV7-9 CASSPRPTTSEQFF TGTGCCAGCAGTCCCCGACCCACCACTTCGGAACAGTTCTTC
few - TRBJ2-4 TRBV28 CASSLASNSNIQYF TGTGCCAGCAGTTTAGCCTCGAACTCGAACATTCAGTACTTC
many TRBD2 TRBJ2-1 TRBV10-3 CAISEEAGGHNEQFF TGTGCCATCAGTGAGGAGGCGGGAGGCCACAATGAGCAGTTCTTC
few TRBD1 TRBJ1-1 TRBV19 CASSKGTGPYMNTEAFF TGTGCCAGTAGTAAAGGGACAGGCCCGTACATGAACACTGAAGCTTTCTTT
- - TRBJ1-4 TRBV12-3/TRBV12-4 CASSREGTATNEKLFF TGTGCCAGCAGCCGGGAGGGGACTGCAACTAATGAAAAACTGTTTTTT
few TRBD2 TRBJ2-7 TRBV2 CASSEERGYEQYF TGTGCCAGCAGTGAGGAGCGGGGCTACGAGCAGTACTTC
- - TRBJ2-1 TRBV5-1 CASHRDKAYNEQFF TGCGCCAGCCACCGGGACAAGGCTTACAATGAGCAGTTCTTC
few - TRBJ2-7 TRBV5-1 CASSDVDLSSYEQYF TGCGCCAGCAGTGATGTTGACCTGAGCTCCTACGAGCAGTACTTC
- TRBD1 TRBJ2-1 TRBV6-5 CASSGTGGSYNEQFF TGTGCCAGCAGTGGAACAGGGGGGTCCTACAATGAGCAGTTCTTC